The TCR beta chain under discussion was sequenced for a study of patients and donors after allogeneic stem cell transplantation (dated by TCRdb to about 2020). CDR1 KGHDR and CDR2 SFDVKD are derived from the germline V gene. From its cysteine to its phenylalanine, the CDR3 spans 15 amino acids. Only CDR3 DNA remains: 45 bases, in frame from the first base. The junction carries 14 bases between V and J, which are trimmed by 3 bases and 5 bases respectively. This clonotype was detected a few times. Its antigen remains undetermined. Base quality data are lacking; no much larger clone is found one base away. Library preparation used RT-PCR. Instrument on record: NextSeq 550. TCRdb passed the public sequencing reads through fastp at Q25 and MiXCR, retaining productive beta sequences. Records with the same CDR3 protein are collapsed into one entry carrying the most frequent genes and DNA. The sample profile shows a few hundred thousand distinct CDR3 sequences; roughly an eighth of them were found once. The ten biggest clones cover around a tenth of the sample.

The chain is assembled from TRBV24-1 and TRBJ2-3; a tentative D match to TRBD1 spans 6 bases. The receptor comes from a human donor who was either an allogeneic HSCT recipient or a stem cell or donor lymphocyte infusion donor (not recorded which). It is not recorded whose cells these are; they may come from a transplant donor. Sequencing input: blood, either unsorted or a sorted T cell fraction (not recorded which). The bases read TGTGCCACCAGTGATCAAAGGGGGACCGGAGATACGCAGTATTTT. Its protein reads: CATSDQRGTGDTQYF.